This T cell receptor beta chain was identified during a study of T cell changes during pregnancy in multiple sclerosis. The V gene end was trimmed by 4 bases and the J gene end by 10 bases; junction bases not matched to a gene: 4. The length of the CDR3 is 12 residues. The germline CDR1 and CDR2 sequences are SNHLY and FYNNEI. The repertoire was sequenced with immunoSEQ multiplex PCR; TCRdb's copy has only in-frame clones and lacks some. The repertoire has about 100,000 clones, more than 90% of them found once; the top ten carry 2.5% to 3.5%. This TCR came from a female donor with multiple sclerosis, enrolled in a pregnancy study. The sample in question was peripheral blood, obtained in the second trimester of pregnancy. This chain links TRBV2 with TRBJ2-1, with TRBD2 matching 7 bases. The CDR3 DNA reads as TGTGCCAGCAGTGGGGCGCGGGGGGAGCAGTTCTTC. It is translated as CASSGARGEQFF.